The clone carrying this T cell receptor beta chain was counted ten times or more. Its antigen is unknown. TCRdb re-derived calls from the 5' RACE reads in MiXCR, one entry per CDR3 protein. The sample carries 150,000 to 200,000 distinct CDR3 sequences, 18% recorded once. This specimen comes from a study of CD8 T cells in ankylosing spondylitis. General study results and limits: Enrichment of disease-linked clones was reportedly significant in matched ankylosing spondylitis synovial fluid.

CDR3 length equals 16 residues. CDR1 is SEHNR and CDR2 is FQNEAQ in the germline V gene (reference sequence). The V gene lost 5 bases and the J gene lost 3 bases, with 18 bases spanning the gap. The sequence came from a male donor aged 10-29 years with ankylosing spondylitis or in good health (not recorded which). The sample comprised blood, either unsorted or a sorted T cell fraction (not recorded which). This chain joins TRBV7-9 and TRBJ2-3, with D possibly TRBD2 on 6 matching bases. CDR3 DNA sequence: TGTGCCAGCAGCCCCAAGGCGCGGGGCGGGACAGATACGCAGTATTTT. It translates to CASSPKARGGTDTQYF.